The clone carrying this T cell receptor (beta chain) has ten or more counts. This sample was taken from a study of T-cell reconstitution after alpha-beta-depleted transplantation in children. For TCRbeta, the library was prepared with unique molecular identifiers. TCRdb re-analysed the PCR reads in MiXCR, keeping a single row per CDR3 protein. The sample comprises hundreds of thousands of distinct CDR3 sequences, more than 10% of which are singletons, and about 2.4% rests with the top ten. CDR3 length: 13 amino acids. Germline CDR1 is SGHTA and CDR2 is FQGNSA. Trimming left V 6 bases short and J 0 bases short, with 8 bases between.

The TCR sequence derives from a human donor who donated a stem cell graft to a child with acute lymphoblastic leukemia. This rearrangement joins TRBV7-2 to TRBJ1-1; D gene unclear. The sample was PBMCs from the stem cell graft donor, taken from the stem cell graft. In DNA form, the CDR3 reads TGTGCCAGCAGTTGGAACATGAACACTGAAGCTTTCTTT. This codes for CASSWNMNTEAFF.